Listed here are 32 T cell receptor beta chains from one sample, sequenced in a study of blood T cell repertoires in COVID-19 (TCRdb year 2020). The library was prepared using the immunoSEQ multiplex PCR assay. Sourced from immuneACCESS, this table was stored by TCRdb with only in-frame sequences that have V and J called. A share of the clones is absent; for the studies checked, an unresolved V gene accounts for under half, and the remainder has no known explanation. The sample records fewer than 80,000 clones, about 88% of which are singletons. 9.1% of the sample belongs to the ten largest clones. Input material: peripheral blood. The receptors derive from a human donor in a cohort sampled during active COVID-19.

This clone was observed a single time. The chain couples TRBV11-3 to TRBJ2-1; TRBD1 might be the D (6 bases). V lost 0 bases and J 8 bases, leaving 8 bases between the germline ends. Germline V gives CDR1 SGHNT, CDR2 YENEEA. The CDR3 runs to 13 residues. The CDR3 is CASSLDRGYEQFF. For the CDR3, the DNA is TGTGCCAGCAGCTTAGACAGGGGCTATGAGCAGTTCTTC.

V gene TRBV27 combines with J gene TRBJ1-2; D gene ambiguous. The CDR3 runs 13 residues. Deletions cut 2 bases from V and 2 bases from J, with 6 bases between. Germline assignment: CDR1 MNHEY and CDR2 SMNVEV (reference sequence). Here the CDR3 DNA reads TGTGCCAGCAGTTTAACGGTAAACTATGGCTACACCTTC. It codes for CASSLTVNYGYTF.

The chain carries TRBV27 and TRBJ2-7; the match to TRBD1 covers 9 bases. CDR1 MNHEY and CDR2 SMNVEV come from the germline V gene (reference sequence). V lost 5 bases, J lost 6 bases, and 11 bases stayed unmatched. This CDR3 region has 15 residues. CDR3 coding DNA: TGTGCCAGCAGTCAAACACACCGGGACAGGGTCGAGCAGTACTTC. Its translation is CASSQTHRDRVEQYF.

The rearrangement joins TRBV2 to TRBJ2-3; tentatively, D is TRBD1 (5 bases). The CDR3 has 12 amino acids. V gave up 6 bases and J gave up 6 bases, with 10 bases separating them. CDR1 is SNHLY, CDR2 FYNNEI, per germline. CDR3 sequence (DNA): TGTGCCAGCAGACTACAGGCCGATACGCAGTATTTT. Residues: CASRLQADTQYF.

This sequence joins TRBV10-3 and TRBJ1-4; 11 nucleotides match TRBD1. There are 14 residues in the CDR3. The V segment lost 6 bases and the J segment 8 bases; nucleotides outside the gene matches: 5. Germline values: CDR1 ENHRY, CDR2 SYGVKD. CDR3 sequence (DNA): TGTGCCATCAGGGGACAGGGGGATGGCGAAAAACTGTTTTTT. The encoded protein is CAIRGQGDGEKLFF.

The J gene is TRBJ2-7, the V gene TRBV7-3; TRBD1 might be the D (6 bases). CDR1 and CDR2 from the germline V gene are SGHTA and FQGTGA. V lost 5 bases to trimming and J lost 2 bases, with 13 bases between them. The CDR3 covers 14 residues. In DNA form, the CDR3 reads TGTGCCAGCAGCCTACAGGGAGCCCCCTACGAGCAGTACTTC. This codes for CASSLQGAPYEQYF.

The CDR3 nucleotides are TGTGCCAGCAGTGAATACAGGGCGAGCAATCAGCCCCAGCATTTT. Translated: CASSEYRASNQPQHF. The chain couples TRBV6-1 to TRBJ1-5; D is perhaps TRBD1 (6 bases). CDR3 length: 15 residues. Germline V gene sequence: CDR1 MNHNS, CDR2 SASEGT. V was trimmed by 2 bases and J by 1 base, leaving 9 bases between them.

This chain uses TRBV4-1 with TRBJ2-2, with D perhaps TRBD1 (6 bases). The CDR3 has 14 amino acids. The germline CDR1 and CDR2 sequences are MGHRA and YSYEKL. V shed 3 bases and J shed 7 bases, with 12 bases lying between them. The chain's CDR3 is CASSQGTFGGELFF. CDR3 nucleotides: TGCGCCAGCAGCCAGGGGACATTTGGCGGGGAGCTGTTTTTT.

The rearrangement joins TRBV5-1 to TRBJ2-5, with a weak D call TRBD2 (6 bases). CDR1 and CDR2 from the germline V gene are SGHRS and YFSETQ. Trimming removed 4 bases at V and 3 bases at J, with 16 bases between. The length of the CDR3 is 15 residues. Here the CDR3 DNA reads TGCGCCAGCAGCCTTAGCGGTGTGGGTGAAGAGACCCAGTACTTC. Its protein product is CASSLSGVGEETQYF.

The chain has TRBV23-1 and TRBJ1-4; no clear D gene. TRBV23-1 is recorded as an ORF, its role being uncertain. Trimming stripped 5 bases from V and 6 bases from J, with 13 bases between. CDR3 length: 14 residues. Here the CDR3 DNA reads TGCGCCAGCAGTAATATCCGGGAGTATGAAAAACTGTTTTTT. Translation: CASSNIREYEKLFF.

The chain employs TRBV7-8 and TRBJ1-1; weak D call: TRBD1 (6 bases). The CDR3 spans 15 residues. The germline CDR1 and CDR2 sequences are SGHVS and FQNEAQ. The ends were cut back, 3 bases at V and 1 base at J, with 12 bases in the middle. DNA for the CDR3: TGTGCCAGCAGCTTTCGGGTAGGGGGGAACACTGAAGCTTTCTTT. Amino acids: CASSFRVGGNTEAFF.

V and J are TRBV19 and TRBJ1-1, with 10 bases matching TRBD1. From germline, CDR1 is LNHDA and CDR2 SQIVND (reference sequence). This CDR3 region has 16 residues. The J segment lost 8 bases and the V segment lost 2 bases, leaving 11 bases of the junction unmatched. CDR3 DNA sequence: TGTGCCAGTAGTATAATTCCGGGACAGGGGAGAGGGGAAGCTTTCTTT. Its protein product is CASSIIPGQGRGEAFF.

The chain employs TRBV27 and TRBJ1-2, with 10 bases matching TRBD1. J was trimmed by 8 bases and V by 6 bases; bases with no gene match: 9. This CDR3 contains 14 residues. Germline loops: CDR1 MNHEY, CDR2 SMNVEV (reference sequence). CDR3 nucleotides: TGTGCCAGCAGAGATACCGGGACAGGGGACGGCTACACCTTC. It specifies CASRDTGTGDGYTF.

In its sample, this clone was seen once. The rearrangement links TRBV28 to TRBJ2-5; TRBD2 agrees at 7 bases. Germline V gene data show CDR1 as MDHEN and CDR2 as SYDVKM. This CDR3 spans 19 amino acids. V gave up 8 bases and J gave up 1 base; unmatched junction bases: 22. CDR3 in DNA: TGTGCCAGCCGCCCCCTCTGGGCTAGCGGAAACGCCTTCCAAGAGACCCAGTACTTC. Residues: CASRPLWASGNAFQETQYF.

This clone was seen a handful of times. CDR3 sequence reads: CASSLGRAQTSGSHNEQFF. The CDR3 bases are TGTGCCAGCAGCTTAGGGAGAGCTCAGACTAGCGGGAGCCACAATGAGCAGTTCTTC. The chain has TRBV7-6 and TRBJ2-1, with 12 bases fitting TRBD2. There are 19 residues in the CDR3. The J segment lost 5 bases and the V segment lost 1 base, leaving 12 bases of the junction unmatched. Germline V gene lookup returns CDR1 SGHVS and CDR2 FNYEAQ.

This clone has only one observation. V and J are TRBV6-1 and TRBJ2-3; 11 bases are a match to TRBD2. The trim removed 0 bases at V and 1 base at J, leaving 3 bases unmatched. CDR3 length: 17 residues. The germline CDR1 and CDR2 sequences are MNHNS and SASEGT. Here the CDR3 reads CASSEASGGARTDTQYF. In DNA, the CDR3 is TGTGCCAGCAGTGAAGCTAGCGGGGGGGCCCGCACAGATACGCAGTATTTT.

This clone was observed a few times. The chain uses TRBV6-5 and TRBJ2-1; TRBD1 is a possible D gene (5 bases). V lost 0 bases to trimming and J lost 2 bases, with 8 bases between them. Germline V CDR1 and CDR2: MNHEY, SVGAGI. The CDR3 has 15 amino acids. The CDR3 sequence is CASSYSVRAYNEQFF. The CDR3 DNA reads as TGTGCCAGCAGTTACTCGGTCAGGGCCTACAATGAGCAGTTCTTC.

This chain joins TRBV9 and TRBJ2-1; D may be TRBD2 (6 bases). Germline V CDR1 and CDR2: SGDLS, YYNGEE. This CDR3 spans 16 amino acids. The ends were cut back, 0 bases at V and 0 bases at J, with 10 bases in the middle. CDR3 nucleotides: TGTGCCAGCAGCGTAGCTGTGGGAGGCTCCTACAATGAGCAGTTCTTC. Protein product: CASSVAVGGSYNEQFF. The whole variable domain, filled in from reference TRBV9 and TRBJ2-1, reads DSGVTQTPKHLITATGQRVTLRCSPRSGDLSVYWYQQSLDQGLQFLIQYYNGEERAKGNILERFSAQQFPDLHSELNLSSLELGDSALYFCASSVAVGGSYNEQFFGPGTRLTVL.

The V gene is TRBV2, the J gene TRBJ2-5, with 7 nucleotides matching TRBD1. Unmatched junction bases numbered 9, after V lost 6 bases and J lost 2 bases. Germline CDR1 and CDR2: SNHLY and FYNNEI. The CDR3 totals 15 residues. The CDR3 here is CASSPLGGQQETQYF. In nucleotides, the CDR3 is TGTGCCAGCAGCCCCCTAGGGGGACAGCAAGAGACCCAGTACTTC.

This clone was observed a few times. The chain's CDR3 is CASSLVDLVQQFF. The CDR3 DNA follows: TGTGCCAGCAGCTTAGTAGATCTAGTTCAGCAGTTCTTC. This sequence joins TRBV7-2 and TRBJ2-1; D gene unclear. Trimming pared 1 base from V and 11 bases from J, leaving 12 bases between. This CDR3 has 13 amino acids. Germline V gene lookup returns CDR1 SGHTA and CDR2 FQGNSA. Full variable domain (outside the CDR3, taken from reference TRBV7-2 and TRBJ2-1): GAGVSQSPSNKVTEKGKDVELRCDPISGHTALYWYRQSLGQGLEFLIYFQGNSAPDKSGLPSDRFSAERTGGSVSTLTIQRTQQEDSAVYLCASSLVDLVQQFFGPGTRLTVL.

The gene calls are TRBV6-4 and TRBJ2-1; TRBD2 matches at 7 bases. The CDR3 is 15 residues long. J was trimmed by 9 bases and V by 2 bases; bases with no gene match: 10. Germline CDR1 and CDR2: MRHNA and SNTAGT. The CDR3 protein is CASSDGGRLAGEQFF. Here the CDR3 DNA reads TGTGCCAGCAGTGACGGGGGAAGACTAGCCGGTGAGCAGTTCTTC.

The chain recombines TRBV7-9 with TRBJ2-5; D ambiguous. This CDR3 is 13 amino acids long. V was trimmed by 1 base and J by 3 bases, leaving 6 bases between them. CDR1 and CDR2 from the germline V gene are SEHNR and FQNEAQ (reference sequence). CDR3 sequence: CASSLGIEETQYF. The CDR3 region has the DNA TGTGCCAGCAGCTTAGGAATAGAAGAGACCCAGTACTTC.

This clone was observed once. The gene calls are TRBV6-5 and TRBJ1-3; 9 bases are shared with TRBD1. This CDR3 spans 15 amino acids. Unmatched junction bases numbered 8, after V lost 7 bases and J lost 4 bases. Germline V gene lookup returns CDR1 MNHEY and CDR2 SVGAGI. CDR3 sequence: CASTEQGARGNTIYF. The CDR3 coding sequence is TGTGCCAGCACCGAACAGGGGGCGAGGGGAAACACCATATATTTT.

This sequence joins TRBV18 and TRBJ1-5, with 7 bases identical to TRBD1. The CDR3 runs to 18 residues. The junction had 10 bases not matched to a gene; V was cut back by 2 bases and J by 0 bases. The germline V gene encodes CDR1 KGHSH and CDR2 LQKENI. CDR3 in amino acids: CASSPGTGASSSNQPQHF. The DNA of the CDR3 is TGTGCCAGCTCACCAGGCACAGGGGCTTCGTCTAGCAATCAGCCCCAGCATTTT.

V gene TRBV6-5 combines with J gene TRBJ1-5, with 7 bases matching TRBD1. Germline CDR1 reads MNHEY; CDR2 reads SVGAGI. The V and J ends lost 0 bases and 6 bases, in that order; junction bases with no gene match: 5. This CDR3 comprises 15 residues. CDR3 protein: CASSYSGGSGQPQHF. In DNA, the CDR3 is TGTGCCAGCAGTTACTCAGGGGGCTCGGGTCAGCCCCAGCATTTT.

V gene TRBV25-1 combines with J gene TRBJ2-5; no reliable D call. CDR1 MGHDK and CDR2 SYGVNS come from the germline V gene. The V end lost 4 bases, the J end lost 5 bases, and 14 bases lay between the germline ends. This CDR3 region has 14 residues. The CDR3: CASSGRVSSETQYF. CDR3 bases: TGTGCCAGCAGTGGACGGGTTAGTTCTGAGACCCAGTACTTC.

The V and J genes are TRBV4-1 and TRBJ2-1; D is ambiguous. From germline, CDR1 is MGHRA and CDR2 YSYEKL. The CDR3 has 16 amino acids. Trimming shortened V by 4 bases and J by 0 bases, and 13 bases separated the two germline ends. CDR3 loop: CASSRKDGDSYNEQFF. CDR3 DNA: TGCGCCAGCAGCCGCAAAGACGGAGACTCCTACAATGAGCAGTTCTTC.

The genes are TRBV2 and TRBJ2-3, with a weak D call TRBD1 (7 bases). Trimming removed 1 base from V and 1 base from J, with 15 bases in between. Germline loops: CDR1 SNHLY, CDR2 FYNNEI. This CDR3 is built from 17 residues. For the CDR3, the DNA is TGTGCCAGCAGTGAAGGGGCAGGGGGGACCGGCACAGATACGCAGTATTTT. It translates to CASSEGAGGTGTDTQYF.

The chain couples TRBV18 to TRBJ1-2; no reliable D call. The V gene's germline CDR1 is KGHSH and CDR2 LQKENI. Trimming pared 3 bases from V and 4 bases from J, leaving 15 bases between. This CDR3 spans 15 amino acids. The CDR3 bases are TGTGCCAGCTCACCGGGCTCAGGTATCGTCTATGGCTACACCTTC. Its translation is CASSPGSGIVYGYTF.

This clone was seen only a few times. The chain has TRBV28 and TRBJ1-5, with D hard to call. The CDR3 is made up of 18 amino acids. The germline V and J ends were trimmed by 4 bases and 1 base, with 20 bases remaining between them. Germline lookup yields CDR1 MDHEN and CDR2 SYDVKM. In DNA, the CDR3 is TGTGCCAGCAGTTCGATTCGTCGGACTAGAGGGAGCAATCAGCCCCAGCATTTT. Protein sequence: CASSSIRRTRGSNQPQHF.

The V gene is TRBV5-4, the J gene TRBJ2-5; D unclear. The CDR3 loop spans 16 amino acids. Germline V gene data show CDR1 as SGHNT and CDR2 as YYREEE (reference sequence). Between the trimmed V and J ends, which lost 0 bases and 0 bases, there was a span of 12 bases. The CDR3 sequence is CASSLVPGRYQETQYF. The CDR3 DNA sequence: TGTGCCAGCAGCTTGGTACCAGGCCGGTACCAAGAGACCCAGTACTTC. The full variable domain, with the rest looked up from reference TRBV5-4 and TRBJ2-5, is ETGVTQSPTHLIKTRGQQVTLRCSSQSGHNTVSWYQQALGQGPQFIFQYYREEENGRGNFPPRFSGLQFPNYSSELNVNALELDDSALYLCASSLVPGRYQETQYFGPGTRLLVL.

V gene TRBV4-1 combines with J gene TRBJ2-3, with no clear D. Germline lookup yields CDR1 MGHRA and CDR2 YSYEKL. There are 15 residues in the CDR3. V lost 0 bases and J 13 bases, leaving 20 bases between the germline ends. Here the CDR3 reads CASSQDGLGQKKEYF. CDR3 bases: TGCGCCAGCAGCCAAGATGGGCTCGGTCAGAAGAAGGAGTATTTT.